This entry concerns a single TCR beta chain. Its specificity is unknown. The CDR3 contains 17 residues. J lost 0 bases, V lost 1 base, and 3 bases had no gene match. CDR1 and CDR2 (germline): MGHRA, YSYEKL. The record originates from a study of OX40 agonist ivuxolimab in advanced cancers. Study in general: Among those enrolled, mean age was about 60 years (range roughly 23 to 79) and 75% to 85% were male. Findings of the study overall: Normalized expansion of T-cell clones was also low for some nonresponders. Averaging showed that CD8+ T cells had more expanded clones than CD4+ did.

Sequencing used immunoSEQ multiplex PCR; TCRdb keeps in-frame clones, though not all of them. Among about 43,000 clones listed, just under 95% were seen once. The V gene is TRBV4-1, the J gene TRBJ1-1, with 12 positions matching TRBD1. Material: CD4+ or CD8+ T cells sorted from blood, obtained in a trial of the OX40 agonist ivuxolimab. The receptor comes from an adult with an advanced solid tumor such as melanoma, head and neck, liver or kidney cancer. The chain's CDR3 is CASSQGGQGAVNTEAFF. Here the CDR3 DNA reads TGCGCCAGCAGCCAAGGGGGACAGGGGGCAGTGAACACTGAAGCTTTCTTT.